A selection of T cell receptor beta chains follows, all from one sample in a study of cytomegalovirus exposure and HLA in healthy donors. Assay: immunoSEQ multiplex PCR; the TCRdb copy retains only in-frame clones and omits some. The table lists 21,000 or so clones, approximately 96% of them singletons. Sequenced: PBMCs. The source of these receptors is a man aged 25 to 45 in good health and CMV-seropositive. Each CDR3 is given with its conserved first and last residue. A D gene is named only where the DNA matches it firmly.

V	D	J	CDR3
TRBV6-6	-	TRBJ2-7	CASSSYYEQYF
TRBV5-1	TRBD2	TRBJ2-1	CASSLPVAGPFVQFF
TRBV27	TRBD2	TRBJ2-2	CASSFWVAGVNRELFF
TRBV9	-	TRBJ1-2	CASSDGPLQGNYGYTF
TRBV7-3	-	TRBJ2-3	CASSLRKRSTDTQYF
TRBV7-2	TRBD2	TRBJ2-1	CASSYSGTKNEQFF
TRBV11-2	TRBD1	TRBJ2-2	CASSLQGARTGELFF
TRBV19	-	TRBJ1-2	CASSIDLSDGYTF
TRBV14	-	TRBJ2-5	CASSQRRGFVETQYF
TRBV27	-	TRBJ2-7	CASTRGGSYEQYF
TRBV29-1	TRBD2	TRBJ2-5	CSVRDGRETQYF
TRBV27	TRBD1	TRBJ1-2	CASSPRQGAGYTF
TRBV10-3	TRBD2	TRBJ2-5	CAISDKGRASGAETQYF
TRBV6-5	TRBD1	TRBJ1-1	CASSPGGGNTEAFF
TRBV28	TRBD1	TRBJ1-2	CASRDRGPNPGGGYTF
TRBV27	-	TRBJ2-1	CASSPWEAGHYNEQFF
TRBV29-1	TRBD1	TRBJ2-7	CSVVLHGTGRTSYEQYF
TRBV7-8	TRBD2	TRBJ2-7	CASSLRGGVDNRKWSYEQYF
TRBV28	-	TRBJ2-5	CAADGEGETQYF
TRBV28	-	TRBJ1-3	CASTSGGISGNTIYF
TRBV5-1	TRBD1	TRBJ2-1	CASSSRTGVNEQFF
TRBV6-6	-	TRBJ2-7	CASRPRASGPYEQYF
TRBV5-4	TRBD1	TRBJ1-2	CASSSGRLDRDYGYTF
TRBV25-1	TRBD1	TRBJ1-1	CASSTLPGGTEAFF
TRBV6-5	-	TRBJ2-7	CASSYSTFSYEQYF
TRBV19	-	TRBJ2-1	CASREDQWGRSFF